The T cell receptor beta chain under discussion was sequenced for a study of control samples from healthy donors and cancer patients. Using immunoSEQ multiplex PCR, the repertoire was profiled, and TCRdb retains in-frame clones only, with some absent. In the table there are 35,000 to 45,000 clones, approximately 90% of which are singletons. This TCR was recovered from a woman between 40 and 55 years old with head and neck cancer. The sample taken for sequencing was PBMCs.

CDR3 coding DNA: TGCGCCAGCAGCTTGGATCCGACAGGGCTTATCTCTGGAAACACCATATATTTT. This encodes CASSLDPTGLISGNTIYF. The chain links TRBV5-1 to TRBJ1-3, with 7 bases that match TRBD1. The V and J ends lost 0 bases and 0 bases, in that order; junction bases with no gene match: 9. The CDR3 totals 18 residues. From germline, CDR1 is SGHRS and CDR2 YFSETQ.